These T cell receptor beta chains were read from a single sample in a study of shared clonotypes between healthy human individuals. Method: immunoSEQ multiplex PCR; TCRdb's copy keeps in-frame clones and lacks some. The repertoire holds about 470,000 clones, with around 79% as singletons. The material sequenced was PBMCs. The receptor set was obtained from a middle-aged woman in good health. Some clones in this sample may be carry-over from other donors' samples. Each CDR3 is given with its conserved first and last residue. A D gene is named only where the DNA matches it firmly. Where a row states a size, it is once, few, many or the class of an expanded clone; other rows omit it.

TRBV30,-,TRBJ1-4,-,TGTGCCTGGAACCTCGGCAGGAATGAAAAACTGTTTTTT,CAWNLGRNEKLFF
TRBV2,-,TRBJ2-3,-,TGTGCCAGCAGTTCCGGGGCGGATACGCAGTATTTT,CASSSGADTQYF
TRBV2,-,TRBJ2-3,many,TGTGCCAGCAGTGAAAGGGCTTCCCAGCAGGGAGATACGCAGTATTTT,CASSERASQQGDTQYF
TRBV28,-,TRBJ2-7,-,TGTGCCAGCAGTTCCGCTACGGAGCAGTACTTC,CASSSATEQYF
TRBV11-3,-,TRBJ2-7,-,TGTGCCAGCAGCTTAGTTAGGACAGCCGAGCAGTACTTC,CASSLVRTAEQYF
TRBV9,TRBD2,TRBJ2-1,-,TGTGCCAGCAGCGTAGGGCCTAGCGGGATTTACAATGAGCAGTTCTTC,CASSVGPSGIYNEQFF
TRBV5-1,-,TRBJ1-1,few,TGCGCCAGCAGCTTCCCGGGAAGTGGGAACACTGAAGCTTTCTTT,CASSFPGSGNTEAFF
TRBV27,-,TRBJ1-5,once,TGTGCCAGCAGTTTATCCGGCAATCAGCCCCAGCATTTT,CASSLSGNQPQHF
TRBV30,-,TRBJ1-1,-,TGTGCCTGGAGTGTATTCAGCCTTGAAGCTTTCTTT,CAWSVFSLEAFF
TRBV29-1,TRBD1,TRBJ1-1,-,TGCAGCCTATCGACAGGGGCCAACACTGAAGCTTTCTTT,CSLSTGANTEAFF
TRBV7-8,TRBD1,TRBJ2-1,-,TGTGCCAGCAGCCGCGGACAGGGCTCCTACAATGAGCAGTTCTTC,CASSRGQGSYNEQFF
TRBV7-2,TRBD2,TRBJ2-3,-,TGTGCCAGCAGCTTAGGTCGGGGACTAGCGGGAGGTAAAGATACGCAGTATTTT,CASSLGRGLAGGKDTQYF
TRBV18,TRBD1,TRBJ2-1,few,TGTGCCAGCTCACCCTCGGGACAGGGCGCCTACAATGAGCAGTTCTTC,CASSPSGQGAYNEQFF
TRBV18,TRBD2,TRBJ2-7,-,TGTGCCAGCTCCAGGACTAGCGGAGAATACGAGCAGTACTTC,CASSRTSGEYEQYF
TRBV5-4,-,TRBJ2-1,-,TGTGCCAGCAGCTTGGAGTCCGGGTTTGGCAATGAGCAGTTCTTC,CASSLESGFGNEQFF
TRBV25-1,-,TRBJ2-2,once,TGTGCCAGCAGTGTTGCTGGGAGCACCGGGGAGCTGTTTTTT,CASSVAGSTGELFF
TRBV14,-,TRBJ2-5,-,TGTGCCAGCAGCCAAGAGGAGGAGACCCAGTACTTC,CASSQEEETQYF
TRBV30,-,TRBJ1-2,-,TGTGCCTGGGGCAACCAGGGTGTGACGACTAACTATGGCTACACCTTC,CAWGNQGVTTNYGYTF
TRBV5-1,TRBD1,TRBJ2-7,-,TGCGCCAGCAGTCACGTACAGGGGCAAGCCTACGAGCAGTACTTC,CASSHVQGQAYEQYF
TRBV4-1,-,TRBJ2-6,once,TGCGCCAGCAGCCACCCTGACCGCTCTGGGGCCAACGTCCTGACTTTC,CASSHPDRSGANVLTF
TRBV7-8,-,TRBJ2-7,-,TGTGCCAGCAGCTTAGCGATTAGCTCCGACGAGCAGTACTTC,CASSLAISSDEQYF
TRBV18,-,TRBJ1-2,-,TGTGCCAGTTCACCGATCGCTGGTGGCTACACCTTC,CASSPIAGGYTF
TRBV30,-,TRBJ1-5,-,TGTGCCTGGAAAGGGGGGGAGGATCAGCCCCAGCATTTT,CAWKGGEDQPQHF
TRBV14,-,TRBJ1-2,-,TGTGCCAGCAGCCAAGTCGCGGGGACCCTAGCTGGCTACACCTTC,CASSQVAGTLAGYTF
TRBV25-1,TRBD2,TRBJ2-1,-,TGTGCCAGCAGCGGCGCGGGAGGGCCTAATGAGCAGTTCTTC,CASSGAGGPNEQFF
TRBV7-3,TRBD1,TRBJ2-1,few,TGTGCCAGCAGCGGGACAGGGTTGAATGAGCAGTTCTTC,CASSGTGLNEQFF
TRBV7-2,-,TRBJ2-7,many,TGTGCCAGCAGCTTGTCCCCGACTAGTTTGTACGAGCAGTACTTC,CASSLSPTSLYEQYF
TRBV19,-,TRBJ2-1,-,TGTGCCAGTAGTACAATACCGACAGGGAGGGAGCAGTTCTTC,CASSTIPTGREQFF
TRBV29-1,TRBD2,TRBJ2-2,-,TGCAGCGTTGTTGTGGCGGGAGGGGACACCGGGGAGCTGTTTTTT,CSVVVAGGDTGELFF
TRBV5-5,-,TRBJ1-5,few,TGTGCCAGCAGCTTGGGTTCGGGGGGTCAGCCCCAGCATTTT,CASSLGSGGQPQHF
TRBV27,-,TRBJ2-7,few,TGTGCCAGCAGCGCACGGGAGGGGGACAGGGAACTCTTC,CASSAREGDRELF
TRBV29-1,-,TRBJ2-1,-,TGCAGCGTCGGACAGAGACTATACAATGAGCAGTTCTTC,CSVGQRLYNEQFF
TRBV18,TRBD1,TRBJ1-2,once,TGTGCCAGCTCATGGGGACAGGGGGCAGAGGACTATGGCTACACCTTC,CASSWGQGAEDYGYTF
TRBV5-1,-,TRBJ2-3,-,TGCGCCAGCAGCTTGGCCAGAACCCAGGGGTCAGGCACAGATACGCAGTATTTT,CASSLARTQGSGTDTQYF
TRBV27,TRBD2,TRBJ2-3,few,TGTGCCAGCAGGACTAGCGGGAGGTATACGCAGTATTTT,CASRTSGRYTQYF
TRBV28,TRBD2,TRBJ2-2,-,TGTGCCAGCAATTTAGCGGGAGTCCACACCGGGGAGCTGTTTTTT,CASNLAGVHTGELFF
TRBV28,-,TRBJ1-1,-,TGTGCCAGCAAGGCCTGGCAGTCGGGGACTGAAGCTTTCTTT,CASKAWQSGTEAFF
TRBV18,-,TRBJ2-2,once,TGTGCCAGCTCACCAGGACAGAACACCGGGGAGCTGTTTTTT,CASSPGQNTGELFF
TRBV4-2,-,TRBJ2-5,once,TGTGCCAGCAGCCAAGACCGGGGGTTGGAGACCCAGTACTTC,CASSQDRGLETQYF
TRBV27,-,TRBJ2-4,-,TGTGCCAGCAGTCCTAAGGTAGCAGGGGCCAAAAACATTCAGTACTTC,CASSPKVAGAKNIQYF
TRBV15,-,TRBJ1-5,-,TGTGCCACCAGCAGAGAGGGGGGCTATAGCAATCAGCCCCAGCATTTT,CATSREGGYSNQPQHF
TRBV19,-,TRBJ1-5,-,TGTGCCAGTAATCTAAGCAATCAGCCCCAGCATTTT,CASNLSNQPQHF
TRBV7-2,-,TRBJ2-5,few,TGTGCCAGCAGCTTAGCGCTAGCGAGGAAAGAGACCCAGTACTTC,CASSLALARKETQYF
TRBV7-8,-,TRBJ2-7,-,TGCGCCAGCAGCCAATTTGCGGGGCCCTACGAGCAGTACTTC,CASSQFAGPYEQYF
TRBV28,TRBD1,TRBJ1-4,-,TGTGCCAGCAGTCACCTGGGCCGACAGGGGGCTAATGAAAAACTGTTTTTT,CASSHLGRQGANEKLFF
TRBV5-1,-,TRBJ2-7,-,TGCGCCAGCAGCTTGGATGGGACCACACTCGAGCAGTACTTC,CASSLDGTTLEQYF
TRBV28,TRBD2,TRBJ2-7,once,TGTGCCAGCAGCCCTAGCGGGAGCTCCTACGAGCAGTACTTC,CASSPSGSSYEQYF
TRBV2,-,TRBJ2-7,-,TGTGCCAGCAGGCCGGGGGAACCCTACGAGCAGTACTTC,CASRPGEPYEQYF
TRBV7-6,TRBD1,TRBJ2-1,-,TGTGCCAGCAGCGCGCGACAGGGCCCAAGCTCCTACAATGAGCAGTTCTTC,CASSARQGPSSYNEQFF
TRBV7-2,-,TRBJ2-6,-,TGTGCCAGCAGCTTTAGGTTTCTTGGCTCTGGGGCCAACGTCCTGACTTTC,CASSFRFLGSGANVLTF